The 9 T cell receptor beta chains reported below all come from one sample, sequenced in a study of CD8 T cells in ankylosing spondylitis. Study-level points and caveats: A motif in TCR beta, a set of fewer than ten highly homologous variants, appeared characteristic of ankylosing spondylitis blood.

TCRdb used MiXCR to reprocess the 5' RACE reads, holding one entry per CDR3 protein. This table has hundreds of thousands of distinct CDR3 sequences, 12% appearing once. For these receptors, no antigen is known. The source material was blood, either unsorted or a sorted T cell fraction (not recorded which). All receptors derive from a male donor with ankylosing spondylitis.

This clonotype was recorded a few times. This chain uses TRBV12-3 or TRBV12-4 with TRBJ2-2; D tentatively reads TRBD1 or TRBD2 (5 bases each). The V end was cut by 6 bases, the J end by 0 bases, with 11 bases between. The CDR3 totals 15 residues. This CDR3 reads CASRWGNSNTGELFF. CDR3 sequence (DNA): TGTGCCAGCAGGTGGGGGAACTCGAACACCGGGGAGCTGTTTTTT.

In this sample, this clonotype turned up a few times. The rearrangement joins TRBV4-2 to TRBJ1-5; D gene ambiguous. Trimming removed 0 bases at V and 0 bases at J, with 15 bases between. The CDR3 runs 18 residues. Germline-derived CDR1 and CDR2 are LGHNA and YNFKEQ. Here the CDR3 DNA reads TGTGCCAGCAGCCAAGATCCATTTACAGCATCTAGCAATCAGCCCCAGCATTTT. Its translation is CASSQDPFTASSNQPQHF.

This clonotype was detected a few times. The rearrangement joins TRBV20-1 to TRBJ1-1, with 7 bases aligning to TRBD1. This CDR3 contains 11 residues. Germline V gene sequence: CDR1 DFQATT, CDR2 SNEGSKA (reference sequence). The CDR3 here is CRGQRNTEAFF. The CDR3 region has the DNA TGCAGGGGACAGAGGAACACTGAAGCTTTCTTT.

This clonotype was seen many times. The chain is built from TRBV7-6 and TRBJ2-1; no clear D. The CDR3 is 12 amino acids. The germline V and J ends were trimmed by 1 base and 9 bases, with 7 bases remaining between them. Germline V gene sequence: CDR1 SGHVS, CDR2 FNYEAQ. DNA for the CDR3: TGTGCCAGCAGCTTAGGGCCCGTTGAGCAGTTCTTC. Protein: CASSLGPVEQFF.

The DNA for the CDR3 is TGTGCCAGCAGCTTTTTAAGACTAGCGGGCTACAATGAGCAGTTCTTC. It specifies CASSFLRLAGYNEQFF. This rearrangement joins TRBV11-2 to TRBJ2-1; the match to TRBD2 covers 10 bases. The CDR3 totals 16 residues. Per germline, CDR1 SGHAT and CDR2 FQNNGV. V trimming: 3 bases; J trimming: 3 bases; junction bases outside the gene matches: 5.

This clonotype was seen repeatedly, ten times or more. The chain links TRBV4-2 to TRBJ1-2; D remains ambiguous. This CDR3 has 14 amino acids. V lost 0 bases, J lost 4 bases, and 9 bases lay in between. CDR1 is LGHNA, CDR2 YNFKEQ, per germline. The CDR3 is CASSQDVGSYGYTF. The CDR3 DNA reads as TGTGCCAGCAGCCAAGATGTGGGTAGCTATGGCTACACCTTC.

The V call is TRBV18, the J call TRBJ1-6; possible D gene TRBD1, 5 bases. V was shortened by 5 bases and J by 9 bases, with 11 bases between the two germline ends. CDR3 length: 13 residues. Germline V gene lookup returns CDR1 KGHSH and CDR2 LQKENI. The CDR3 DNA follows: TGTGCCAGCTCATGGGAGAGGGGTTCACCCCTCCACTTT. It codes for CASSWERGSPLHF.

The CDR3 region has the DNA TGTGCCAGCAGCTCTCTTCCCGGACACAGAGAGACCCAGTACTTC. This sequence encodes CASSSLPGHRETQYF. The chain uses TRBV5-5 and TRBJ2-5, with D possibly matching TRBD1 (5 bases). The CDR3 consists of 15 residues. Germline loops: CDR1 SGHKS, CDR2 YYEKEE (reference sequence). The ends were cut back, 3 bases at V and 4 bases at J, with 16 bases in the middle.

This clonotype came up many times. At one of its ends the junction is not consistent with the germline gene, which may arise from a read error. The J gene is TRBJ1-1, the V gene TRBV5-1; D is unclear. This CDR3 has 13 amino acids. Germline loops: CDR1 SGHRS, CDR2 YFSETQ. The CDR3 loop is CASSPDSNTEAFF. In nucleotides, the CDR3 is TGTGCCAGCAGCCCCGATTCGAACACTGAAGCTTTCTTT.